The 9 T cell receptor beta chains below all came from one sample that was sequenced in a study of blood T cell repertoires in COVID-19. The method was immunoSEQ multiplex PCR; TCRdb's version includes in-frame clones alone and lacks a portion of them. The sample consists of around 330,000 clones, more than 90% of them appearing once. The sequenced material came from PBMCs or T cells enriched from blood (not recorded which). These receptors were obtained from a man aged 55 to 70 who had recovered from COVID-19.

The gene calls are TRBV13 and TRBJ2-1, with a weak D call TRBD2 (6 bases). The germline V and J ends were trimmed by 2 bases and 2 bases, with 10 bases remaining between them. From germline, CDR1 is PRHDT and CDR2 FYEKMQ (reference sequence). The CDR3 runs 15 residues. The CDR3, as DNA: TGTGCCAGCAGCTTATATACGGGGGCCTACAATGAGCAGTTCTTC. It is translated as CASSLYTGAYNEQFF.

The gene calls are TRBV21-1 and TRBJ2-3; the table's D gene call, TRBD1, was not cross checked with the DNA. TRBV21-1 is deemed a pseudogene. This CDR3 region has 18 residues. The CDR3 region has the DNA TGTGCCAGCAGCGAGGTGATTTTACCGGGACAGGGGACAGATACGCAGTATTTT. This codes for CASSEVILPGQGTDTQYF.

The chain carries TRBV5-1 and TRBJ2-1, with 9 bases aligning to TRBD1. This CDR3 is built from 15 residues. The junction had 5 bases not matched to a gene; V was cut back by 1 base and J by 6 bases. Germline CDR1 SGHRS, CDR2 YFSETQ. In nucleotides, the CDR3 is TGCGCCAGCAGCTTGATACAGGGGGCGGTCAATGAGCAGTTCTTC. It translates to CASSLIQGAVNEQFF.

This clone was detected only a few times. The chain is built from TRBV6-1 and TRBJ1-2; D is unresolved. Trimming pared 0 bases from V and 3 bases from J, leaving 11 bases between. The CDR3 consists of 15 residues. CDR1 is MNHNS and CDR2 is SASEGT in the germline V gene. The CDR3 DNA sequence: TGTGCCAGCAGTGAAGCAGAGGTCCCCTACTATGGCTACACCTTC. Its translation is CASSEAEVPYYGYTF.

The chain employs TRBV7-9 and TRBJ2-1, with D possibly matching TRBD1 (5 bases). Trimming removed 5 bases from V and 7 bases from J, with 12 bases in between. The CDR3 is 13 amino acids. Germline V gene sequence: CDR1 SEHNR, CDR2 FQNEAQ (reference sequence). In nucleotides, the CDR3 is TGTGCCAGCAGCCGCGCATCAGGGAATGAGCAGTTCTTC. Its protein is CASSRASGNEQFF.

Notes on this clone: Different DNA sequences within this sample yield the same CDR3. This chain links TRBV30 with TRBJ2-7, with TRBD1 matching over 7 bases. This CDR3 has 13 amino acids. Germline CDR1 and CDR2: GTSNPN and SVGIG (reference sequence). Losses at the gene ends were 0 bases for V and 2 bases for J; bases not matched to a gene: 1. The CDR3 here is CAWSVGGPYEQYF. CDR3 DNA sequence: TGTGCCTGGAGTGTAGGGGGCCCCTACGAGCAGTACTTC. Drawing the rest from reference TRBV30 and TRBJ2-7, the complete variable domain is SQTIHQWPATLVQPVGSPLSLECTVEGTSNPNLYWYRQAAGRGLQLLFYSVGIGQISSEVPQNLSASRPQDRQFILSSKKLLLSDSGFYLCAWSVGGPYEQYFGPGTRLTVT.

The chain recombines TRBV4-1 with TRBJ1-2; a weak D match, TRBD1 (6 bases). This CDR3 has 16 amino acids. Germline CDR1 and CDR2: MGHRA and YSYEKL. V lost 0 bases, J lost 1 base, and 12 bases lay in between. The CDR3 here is CASSQEGGAYNYGYTF. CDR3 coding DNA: TGCGCCAGCAGCCAAGAAGGGGGGGCTTATAACTATGGCTACACCTTC.

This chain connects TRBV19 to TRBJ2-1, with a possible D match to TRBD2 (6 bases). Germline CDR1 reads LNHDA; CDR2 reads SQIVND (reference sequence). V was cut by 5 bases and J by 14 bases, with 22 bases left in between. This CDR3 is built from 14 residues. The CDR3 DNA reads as TGTGCCAGTAGTTCTGGGGCAGCCGGGAGTTTGAAGTTCTTC. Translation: CASSSGAAGSLKFF. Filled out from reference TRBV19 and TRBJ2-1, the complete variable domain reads DGGITQSPKYLFRKEGQNVTLSCEQNLNHDAMYWYRQDPGQGLRLIYYSQIVNDFQKGDIAEGYSVSREKKESFPLTVTSAQKNPTAFYLCASSSGAAGSLKFFGPGTRLTVL.

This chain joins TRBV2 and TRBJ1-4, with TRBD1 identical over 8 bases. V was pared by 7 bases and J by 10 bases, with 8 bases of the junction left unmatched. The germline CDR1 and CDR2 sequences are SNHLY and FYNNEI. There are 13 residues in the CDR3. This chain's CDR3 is CASITGGAGKLFF. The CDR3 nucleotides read TGTGCCAGCATAACAGGGGGGGCGGGAAAACTGTTTTTT.